This T cell receptor beta chain was sequenced in a study of cytotoxic CD8 clonotypes in ibrutinib-treated CLL (dated by TCRdb to 2020 to 2023). Looking at the study overall: In this cohort, some 14 patients were treatment-naive and approximately ten were relapsed/refractory, while 17 to 18 had unmutated IGHV. Partial responses were observed in approximately 24 patients and complete responses in 2; after a median follow-up of roughly 72 months, remission was maintained in around 14 patients and progression was observed in some twelve. Response samples were obtained after a median of roughly 13 months of treatment, with a range of about 6 to 36 months. On average, each sample had hundreds of thousands of productive templates and almost 95,000 productive rearrangements. Of the 90 or so participants in the trial, about 25 had longitudinal samples available. Cryopreserved peripheral blood mononuclear cells were obtained prior to treatment, at the time of response, and at either disease progression or sustained remission. Every sample from remission and from progressive disease was obtained while the patients were still on ibrutinib.

Explained via the paper, the time point label denotes: approximately 2 years on ibrutinib. For TCR beta library preparation, approximately 2 micrograms of genomic DNA was extracted from cryopreserved PBMCs. Longitudinal blood samples from CLL patients on ibrutinib monotherapy were analyzed using high-throughput TCR beta sequencing. Patients were enrolled in a phase 2 open-label single-center ibrutinib monotherapy trial. Overall results and qualifications from the work: Sampling times were not matched between patients in sustained remission and patients whose disease was progressing, and lymph node repertoires were not examined. Public clonotypes were rare and either contracted or stayed stable during treatment, and the rise in clonality at ibrutinib response reflected the expansion of private clonotypes. Baseline clonality exceeded that of age-matched healthy donors and correlated strongly with circulating CD8+ T-cell counts. Clonality rose at ibrutinib response, remained stable during sustained remission, and dropped back toward baseline at progression.

With respect to this clone: No cognate antigen has been identified for it. No much larger clone exists at a distance of one base, and base qualities are not known.

Taken from cysteine to phenylalanine, the CDR3 has 14 residues. Only the CDR3 part of the read is kept: 42 bases, read in frame from the first base. Per the germline V gene, SNHLY is the CDR1 and FYNNEI is the CDR2. Clipping removes 7 bases from V and 9 bases from J, with 11 as the unmatched junction base count. The goal of deep resolution MiSeq sequencing was a depth between 1 in 1 million and 1 in 200,000 T cells, and coverage averaged 10x per clonotype. The immunoSEQ hsTCRB Kit was used to generate TCR beta libraries. The study's processing was this. Data were analyzed with ImmunoSEQ Data Assistant and ImmunoSEQ Analyzer, with V, D and J genes assigned per IMGT definitions. Clonality, which ranges from 0 to 1, was calculated by subtracting the normalized Shannon entropy of productive rearrangement frequencies from one. Only overrepresented clonotypes making up at least 0.05% of each patient's repertoire were included in the public clonotype analysis. Repertoires from more than ten age-matched healthy donors in immuneACCESS were used as clonality controls. TCRdb carries this immuneACCESS record with in-frame sequences only. Its versions omit some clonotypes, under half of them owing to an unresolved V gene in the studies checked, with the rest unexplained. V and J calls and clone size are given by that table; D and trimming were obtained from the DNA. The sample table shows roughly 180,000 clones, and over 60% are seen once. The ten largest clones add up to over 10% of the sample.

This sample comprised PBMCs, obtained after 24 months of ibrutinib treatment. The sequence was collected from a human donor with chronic lymphocytic leukemia. In this chain, TRBV2 is recombined with TRBJ2-1; 8 bases in the middle match TRBD2. Here is the DNA: TGTGCCAGCACTGAGACTAGCGAGACAGGTGAGCAGTTCTTC. This sequence encodes CASTETSETGEQFF. Reference TRBV2 and TRBJ2-1 proteins supply the regions before and after the CDR3; the full variable domain is: EPEVTQTPSHQVTQMGQEVILRCVPISNHLYFYWYRQILGQKVEFLVSFYNNEISEKSEIFDDQFSVERPDGSNFTLKIRSTKLEDSAMYFCASTETSETGEQFFGPGTRLTVL.